The clone carrying this TCR beta chain was seen a handful of times. This sample is drawn from a study of beta chain features in type 1 diabetes. In germline, CDR1 is SGHTA, CDR2 FQGNSA. The V end lost 5 bases, the J end lost 6 bases, and 19 bases lay between the germline ends. The CDR3 sequence is 16 residues long. As every portion of the isolated RNA was reverse transcribed, the sequencing read expressed TCRB transcripts. Some clones are missing from TCRdb's copy, which holds only in-frame ones; the method was immunoSEQ multiplex PCR. The sample shows about 620,000 clones, less than 20% of them seen only once.

The chain couples TRBV7-2 to TRBJ2-2; D perhaps matches TRBD2 (5 bases). The sequence came from a man younger than 35 in good health. Sequenced input: naive CD4+ T cells from blood. CDR3 nucleotide sequence: TGTGCCAGCAGCGCAGGACTCTCAAATAGGGCCGGGGAGCTGTTTTTT. It encodes CASSAGLSNRAGELFF.